A single sample gave rise to the 32 T cell receptor beta chains below, sequenced in a study of blood T cell repertoires in COVID-19. Sequencing was performed with immunoSEQ multiplex PCR; in TCRdb, only in-frame clones are kept and a portion is missing. The sample contains hundreds of thousands of clones, about nine tenths of which appear only once. The sequencing sample was made of peripheral blood. These receptors all stem from a woman aged 25 to 39 with active or convalescent COVID-19.

This clone showed up just once. The genes are TRBV4-1 and TRBJ1-1, with D unresolved. Trimming stripped 0 bases from V and 3 bases from J, with 8 bases between. CDR1 MGHRA and CDR2 YSYEKL come from the germline V gene. The CDR3 is 14 residues long. In nucleotides, the CDR3 is TGCGCCAGCAGCCAAGATTCGGGATACACTGAAGCTTTCTTT. The encoded protein is CASSQDSGYTEAFF.

The chain uses TRBV30 and TRBJ2-1; 15 nucleotides match TRBD2. CDR1 GTSNPN and CDR2 SVGIG come from the germline V gene (reference sequence). The V gene end was trimmed by 0 bases and the J gene end by 4 bases; junction bases not matched to a gene: 4. There are 17 residues in the CDR3. The CDR3 loop reads CAWSVLGLAGGYNEQFF. CDR3 bases: TGTGCCTGGAGTGTACTGGGACTAGCGGGAGGATACAATGAGCAGTTCTTC. Full variable domain (remainder filled in from reference TRBV30 and TRBJ2-1): SQTIHQWPATLVQPVGSPLSLECTVEGTSNPNLYWYRQAAGRGLQLLFYSVGIGQISSEVPQNLSASRPQDRQFILSSKKLLLSDSGFYLCAWSVLGLAGGYNEQFFGPGTRLTVL.

This clone was observed once. The chain joins TRBV2 to TRBJ2-3; the D gene is possibly TRBD2 (6 bases). Trimming shortened V by 4 bases and J by 9 bases, and 23 bases separated the two germline ends. The CDR3 is 16 residues long. Germline CDR1 reads SNHLY; CDR2 reads FYNNEI. CDR3 residues: CASSGPLSGVLETQYF. CDR3 coding DNA: TGTGCCAGCAGTGGGCCCCTATCGGGGGTTTTGGAAACGCAGTATTTT.

The chain couples TRBV27 to TRBJ2-5; 10 bases match TRBD2. CDR1 MNHEY and CDR2 SMNVEV come from the germline V gene (reference sequence). This CDR3 is 20 amino acids long. J lost 5 bases, V lost 3 bases, and 21 bases had no gene match. As DNA, the CDR3 is TGTGCCAGCAGTTTGAGTGGGGCCAGCGGGAGGGCCCAATTAGGGGAGACCCAGTACTTC. It yields the protein CASSLSGASGRAQLGETQYF.

The V call is TRBV27, the J call TRBJ1-6; D remains unclear. Per germline, CDR1 MNHEY and CDR2 SMNVEV (reference sequence). The CDR3 extends over 16 amino acids. V shed 8 bases and J shed 7 bases, with 21 bases lying between them. CDR3 DNA sequence: TGTGCCAGCTCCCTTGGGCGGGCCCCCCCCAATTCACCCCTCCACTTT. Translation: CASSLGRAPPNSPLHF.

This clone showed up just a few times. V gene TRBV30 combines with J gene TRBJ2-3; 8 positions agree with TRBD1. Germline lookup yields CDR1 GTSNPN and CDR2 SVGIG (reference sequence). Trimming at V came to 2 bases and at J to 3 bases, leaving 10 bases not matched to a gene. This CDR3 has 16 residues. CDR3 bases: TGTGCCTGGAGTTACTTTGCAGGGGGCTCGACAGATACGCAGTATTTT. It translates to CAWSYFAGGSTDTQYF.

The rearrangement uses TRBV6-5 and TRBJ1-5; D gene ambiguous. Germline V gene sequence: CDR1 MNHEY, CDR2 SVGAGI. Trimming stripped 6 bases from V and 3 bases from J, with 12 bases between. The CDR3 covers 14 residues. CDR3 sequence: CASRAWRDNQPQHF. The CDR3 DNA follows: TGTGCCAGCAGGGCCTGGCGGGACAATCAGCCCCAGCATTTT.

The V and J genes are TRBV5-4 and TRBJ2-7; 9 bases align to TRBD2. Trimming removed 7 bases from V and 2 bases from J; junction bases left unmatched: 7. CDR1 is SGHNT, CDR2 YYREEE, per germline (reference sequence). CDR3 size: 14 residues. The CDR3 protein is CASSFSGSPYEQYF. The CDR3 nucleotides read TGTGCCAGCTCCTTTAGCGGGAGCCCCTACGAGCAGTACTTC.

The CDR3 bases are TGTGCCAGCAGAGTTACCGGGATGTCCAGCGGGACAGGCAATGAGCAGTTCTTC. Translation gives CASRVTGMSSGTGNEQFF. The J gene is TRBJ2-1, the V gene TRBV5-6; possible D gene TRBD1, 8 bases. The V and J ends lost 5 bases and 6 bases respectively, with 27 bases between them. CDR3 length: 18 residues. Germline V CDR1 and CDR2: SGHDT, YYEEEE.

The gene calls are TRBV24-1 and TRBJ1-2; D gene uncertain. Between the trimmed V and J ends, which lost 9 bases and 1 base, there was a span of 20 bases. This CDR3 is 16 amino acids long. Per the germline V gene, CDR1 is KGHDR and CDR2 is SFDVKD. In DNA form, the CDR3 reads TGTGCCACCGGCCGGGGTTCCCGCCACTATAACTATGGCTACACCTTC. Encoded protein: CATGRGSRHYNYGYTF.

This clone has more than one count but fewer than ten. The V and J genes are TRBV10-1 and TRBJ1-2; the D gene is possibly TRBD1 (6 bases). V was clipped by 4 bases and J by 4 bases, with 16 bases between them. In germline, CDR1 is WNHNN, CDR2 SYGVQD (reference sequence). This CDR3 region has 15 residues. The CDR3: CASSADSDPPYGYTF. CDR3 nucleotide sequence: TGCGCCAGCAGTGCGGACAGCGACCCCCCCTATGGCTACACCTTC.

This chain joins TRBV11-2 and TRBJ2-1, with D maybe TRBD2 (6 bases). Trimming left V 5 bases short and J 8 bases short, with 13 bases between. CDR3 length: 13 residues. Germline V gives CDR1 SGHAT, CDR2 FQNNGV. The CDR3: CASSPGTFDEQFF. The CDR3 coding sequence is TGTGCCAGCAGCCCAGGGACTTTTGATGAGCAGTTCTTC.

As concerns this clone: This specimen includes other DNA sequences encoding the same CDR3. This chain's CDR3 is CASSQDTGPYNEQFF. The DNA for the CDR3 is TGTGCCAGCAGCCAAGATACGGGTCCTTACAATGAGCAGTTCTTC. The genes are TRBV3-1 (or the pseudogene TRBV3-2) and TRBJ2-1; D gene ambiguous. CDR1 is LGHDT and CDR2 is YNNKEL in the germline V gene (reference sequence). Trimming removed 0 bases from V and 4 bases from J, with 10 bases in between. The CDR3 spans 15 residues.

This chain joins TRBV19 and TRBJ2-5; D is undetermined. This CDR3 has 13 amino acids. V dropped 4 bases and J dropped 2 bases, with 8 bases sitting between them. Germline V gene lookup returns CDR1 LNHDA and CDR2 SQIVND (reference sequence). For the CDR3, the DNA is TGTGCCAGTAGTACCGTCAGACAAGAGACCCAGTACTTC. Protein sequence: CASSTVRQETQYF.

The chain joins TRBV19 to TRBJ1-1; 9 bases match TRBD1. The CDR3 consists of 14 residues. J gave up 5 bases and V 3 bases, and 4 bases lay outside the gene matches. Looked up from germline, CDR1 is LNHDA and CDR2 is SQIVND (reference sequence). The CDR3 is CASSMTGGFTEAFF. CDR3 sequence (DNA): TGTGCCAGTAGTATGACAGGGGGTTTTACTGAAGCTTTCTTT.

The rearrangement joins TRBV7-9 to TRBJ1-2; D remains unclear. V gave up 5 bases and J gave up 5 bases, with 12 bases separating them. The CDR3 consists of 13 residues. Germline lookup yields CDR1 SEHNR and CDR2 FQNEAQ (reference sequence). The CDR3 region has the DNA TGTGCCAGCAGCCCTCGTAACTTGTATGGCTACACCTTC. It yields the protein CASSPRNLYGYTF. Complete variable domain (other parts from reference TRBV7-9 and TRBJ1-2): DTGVSQNPRHKITKRGQNVTFRCDPISEHNRLYWYRQTLGQGPEFLTYFQNEAQLEKSRLLSDRFSAERPKGSFSTLEIQRTEQGDSAMYLCASSPRNLYGYTFGSGTRLTVV.

The sample holds one count of this clone. CDR3 coding DNA: TGCGCCAGCAGCCAAGAGGCTAGCGGGTTCACAGATACGCAGTATTTT. This gives the protein CASSQEASGFTDTQYF. This sequence joins TRBV4-1 and TRBJ2-3; 8 positions agree with TRBD2. This CDR3 is built from 16 residues. The ends lost 0 bases at V and 2 bases at J; junction bases unmatched: 4. Germline V gives CDR1 MGHRA, CDR2 YSYEKL.

V and J are TRBV30 and TRBJ2-3, with 11 nucleotides matching TRBD2. This CDR3 is 17 amino acids long. After removal of 4 bases from V and 4 bases from J, the junction contained 13 bases not matched to a gene. Germline values: CDR1 GTSNPN, CDR2 SVGIG (reference sequence). The chain's CDR3 is CAWKIAGGPSPSDTQYF. CDR3 sequence (DNA): TGTGCCTGGAAAATAGCGGGAGGGCCCAGTCCCTCAGATACGCAGTATTTT.

The chain is built from TRBV27 and TRBJ1-4; D is perhaps TRBD1 (6 bases). This CDR3 is 15 amino acids long. V shed 6 bases and J shed 7 bases, with 18 bases lying between them. Germline V gene data show CDR1 as MNHEY and CDR2 as SMNVEV (reference sequence). The CDR3 bases are TGTGCCAGCAGCCGGACAGTGTCAATAGGTGAAAAACTGTTTTTT. Translation: CASSRTVSIGEKLFF.

The chain uses TRBV27 and TRBJ2-5; D perhaps matches TRBD1 (7 bases). Germline V gene lookup returns CDR1 MNHEY and CDR2 SMNVEV (reference sequence). Trimming took off 7 bases at V and 1 base at J, with 19 bases between the two ends. The CDR3 spans 16 residues. CDR3 sequence: CASIPPDREVQETQYF. The CDR3 region has the DNA TGTGCCAGCATACCCCCCGACAGGGAGGTCCAAGAGACCCAGTACTTC.

The chain combines TRBV20-1 with TRBJ1-1; D is unclear. The CDR3 runs to 12 residues. From germline, CDR1 is DFQATT and CDR2 SNEGSKA (reference sequence). Deletions cut 3 bases from V and 4 bases from J, with 9 bases between. This CDR3 reads CSASVRGTEAFF. The CDR3 DNA follows: TGCAGTGCTAGTGTCCGAGGCACTGAAGCTTTCTTT.

The rearrangement joins TRBV10-3 to TRBJ1-6, with D possibly being TRBD1 (6 bases). Germline lookup yields CDR1 ENHRY and CDR2 SYGVKD. The CDR3 length is 16 residues. With 5 bases removed from V and 0 bases from J, the gap between germline ends came to 11 bases. This chain's CDR3 is CAISTTGSSYNSPLHF. As DNA, the CDR3 is TGTGCCATCAGTACTACAGGGAGCTCCTATAATTCACCCCTCCACTTT.

Only one count was recorded for this clone. The chain carries TRBV4-1 and TRBJ2-7, with 7 positions matching TRBD2. The trim removed 0 bases at V and 4 bases at J, leaving 6 bases unmatched. In germline, CDR1 is MGHRA, CDR2 YSYEKL. The CDR3 runs 15 residues. The CDR3 sequence is CASSQEPSGTYEQYF. The CDR3 region has the DNA TGCGCCAGCAGCCAAGAGCCTAGCGGAACTTACGAGCAGTACTTC.

This chain links TRBV7-2 with TRBJ2-3; TRBD2 agrees at 9 bases. CDR3 size: 17 residues. The germline V gene encodes CDR1 SGHTA and CDR2 FQGNSA. Losses at the gene ends were 0 bases for V and 4 bases for J; bases not matched to a gene: 8. CDR3 coding DNA: TGTGCCAGCAGCTTAGCGTCGGCTAGCGGGAATCCAGATACGCAGTATTTT. Translated, it gives CASSLASASGNPDTQYF.

This rearrangement joins TRBV6-6 to TRBJ2-7, with D possibly matching TRBD2 (6 bases). The V and J ends lost 4 bases and 2 bases respectively, with 18 bases between them. Germline V gene sequence: CDR1 MNHNY, CDR2 SVGAGI (reference sequence). The CDR3 consists of 16 residues. CDR3 in DNA: TGTGCCAGCAGTTCTGCCAACGATGGGGGGACCTACGAGCAGTACTTC. Its translation: CASSSANDGGTYEQYF.

The rearrangement uses TRBV5-4 and TRBJ2-3; 9 bases map to TRBD1. After removal of 4 bases from V and 11 bases from J, the junction contained 17 bases not matched to a gene. Germline CDR1 SGHNT, CDR2 YYREEE (reference sequence). The CDR3 sequence is 16 residues long. The CDR3 nucleotides are TGTGCCAGCAGCAGTCGTGGGGACAGGGAATCTCTCATGCAGTATTTT. This codes for CASSSRGDRESLMQYF. The full variable domain, in which reference TRBV5-4 and TRBJ2-3 provide the parts outside the CDR3, is ETGVTQSPTHLIKTRGQQVTLRCSSQSGHNTVSWYQQALGQGPQFIFQYYREEENGRGNFPPRFSGLQFPNYSSELNVNALELDDSALYLCASSSRGDRESLMQYFGPGTRLTVL.

This clone was found once. This chain links TRBV6-6 with TRBJ1-6; D gene unclear. V lost 4 bases to trimming and J lost 10 bases, with 8 bases between them. Germline assignment: CDR1 MNHNY and CDR2 SVGAGI (reference sequence). The CDR3 loop spans 12 amino acids. The CDR3, as DNA: TGTGCCAGCAGTTCGGGATGGTCACCCCTCCACTTT. Its translation is CASSSGWSPLHF.

The chain couples TRBV12-3 or TRBV12-4 to TRBJ2-1; D is uncertain. The CDR3 covers 13 residues. V was shortened by 2 bases and J by 5 bases, with 7 bases between the two germline ends. CDR3 DNA: TGTGCCAGCAGTTTATCAGAGGACAATGAGCAGTTCTTC. Translation gives CASSLSEDNEQFF.

In this sample, this clone turned up a few times. J is TRBJ2-5 and V is TRBV6-1; D is uncertain. V was trimmed by 2 bases and J by 1 base, leaving 14 bases between them. Germline lookup yields CDR1 MNHNS and CDR2 SASEGT. This CDR3 region has 16 residues. In nucleotides, the CDR3 is TGTGCCAGCAGTGAACCCCTATTTACAGTCCAAGAGACCCAGTACTTC. Protein: CASSEPLFTVQETQYF.

The chain joins TRBV18 to TRBJ2-2; D is unclear. CDR3 length: 14 amino acids. V lost 3 bases and J 3 bases, leaving 8 bases between the germline ends. The germline V gene has CDR1 KGHSH and CDR2 LQKENI. CDR3: CASSPAVDTGELFF. Here the CDR3 DNA reads TGTGCCAGCTCACCGGCAGTTGACACCGGGGAGCTGTTTTTT. Full variable domain (rest looked up from reference TRBV18 and TRBJ2-2): NAGVMQNPRHLVRRRGQEARLRCSPMKGHSHVYWYRQLPEEGLKFMVYLQKENIIDESGMPKERFSAEFPKEGPSILRIQQVVRGDSAAYFCASSPAVDTGELFFGEGSRLTVL.

The table lists this clone with a few counts. The chain is built from TRBV9 and TRBJ1-2; 8 bases match TRBD1. The CDR3 loop spans 15 amino acids. After removal of 3 bases from V and 0 bases from J, the junction contained 4 bases not matched to a gene. CDR1 and CDR2 (germline): SGDLS, YYNGEE. Here the CDR3 reads CASSDGQGANYGYTF. In nucleotides, the CDR3 is TGTGCCAGCAGCGACGGACAGGGTGCTAACTATGGCTACACCTTC.

The rearrangement joins TRBV30 to TRBJ2-1; D gene uncertain. V was cut by 0 bases and J by 1 base, with 7 bases left in between. Germline V gives CDR1 GTSNPN, CDR2 SVGIG (reference sequence). This CDR3 has 14 residues. Here the CDR3 DNA reads TGTGCCTGGAGTGTTATGCGGTCCTACAATGAGCAGTTCTTC. Translated, it gives CAWSVMRSYNEQFF.